Listed below are T cell receptor beta chains from one sample, sequenced in a study of T cells in Graves' hyperthyroidism and ophthalmopathy. TCRdb re-called the multiplex PCR reads with MiXCR, one entry per CDR3 protein. The sample lists about 300,000 distinct CDR3 sequences; less than 30% were seen once. Specimen: blood. These receptors all stem from a middle-aged man with Graves' hyperthyroidism that later progressed to Graves' ophthalmopathy. The CDR3 runs from the conserved cysteine through the conserved F or W. A D gene is named only where the DNA matches it firmly. Only part of the rows carry a size: once, few, many, or a class if the clone is expanded.

cdr3_nt,cdr3_aa,d_call,cdr3_length,clone_size,j_call,v_call
TGTGCCAGCAGCCCAATTCCAAACACTGAAGCTTTCTTT,CASSPIPNTEAFF,.,13,many,TRBJ1-1,TRBV4-2
TGTGCCAGCAGTTTGAGACAAATTAACACTGAAGCTTTCTTT,CASSLRQINTEAFF,.,14,many,TRBJ1-1,TRBV28
TGTGCCAGCAGTCGTTCTGGGGACAGTGCTACCTACGAGCAGTACTTC,CASSRSGDSATYEQYF,TRBD1,16,many,TRBJ2-7,TRBV28
TGTGCCAGCAACCCAGGGGGGTACCAAGAGACCCAGTACTTC,CASNPGGYQETQYF,.,14,.,TRBJ2-5,TRBV12-3/TRBV12-4
TGTGCCAGCAGGAGCGGACCCCTTCAGTACTTC,CASRSGPLQYF,.,11,many,TRBJ2-5,TRBV12-3/TRBV12-4
TGCAGCGTCGAAGATTTCTATGGCTACACCTTC,CSVEDFYGYTF,.,11,many,TRBJ1-2,TRBV29-1
TGTGCCAGCACAAAAAGGACAGGGGGACAGCATGGCTACACCTTC,CASTKRTGGQHGYTF,TRBD1,15,.,TRBJ1-2,TRBV6-2/TRBV6-3
TGTGCCAGCAGAACTCCCGGGACGGTGAACACTGAAGCTTTCTTT,CASRTPGTVNTEAFF,.,15,few,TRBJ1-1,TRBV28
TGTGCCAGTAGCCCCGGAGGGACTGAAGCTTTCTTT,CASSPGGTEAFF,.,12,many,TRBJ1-1,TRBV11-2
TGCGCCAGCAGGGCCTTTCGGGAGGGCCTCTCCTACGAGCAGTACTTC,CASRAFREGLSYEQYF,TRBD2,16,.,TRBJ2-7,TRBV10-2
TGTGCCAGCAGTAAAGAAGGGGTAGCGGGAGGATCCTACGAGCAGTACTTC,CASSKEGVAGGSYEQYF,TRBD2,17,many,TRBJ2-7,TRBV6-1
TGTGCCAGCAGCTACAACGCTGCACCGACCTACGAGCAGTACTTC,CASSYNAAPTYEQYF,.,15,many,TRBJ2-7,TRBV7-8
TGTGCCAGCAGATGGACAGCGTACTATGGCTACACCTTC,CASRWTAYYGYTF,.,13,.,TRBJ1-2,TRBV2
TGTGCCAGCAGCCGGAGCGGGAGGACGTACGAGCAGTACTTC,CASSRSGRTYEQYF,TRBD2,14,many,TRBJ2-7,TRBV7-2
TGTGCCAGCATGAGTACCGAGGAAGCTTTCTTT,CASMSTEEAFF,.,11,.,TRBJ1-1,TRBV12-3/TRBV12-4
TGTGCCAGCAGGTATTCAGACGAGCAGTACTTC,CASRYSDEQYF,.,11,many,TRBJ2-7,TRBV2
TGTGCCAGTAGTCCTCTCTCCGGGACACCCAAAGCCGGCGGAAACACCATATATTTT,CASSPLSGTPKAGGNTIYF,.,19,.,TRBJ1-3,TRBV19
TGTGCCAGCAGCTTAGCTAGCGGGATGATCTACGAGCAGTACTTC,CASSLASGMIYEQYF,TRBD2,15,.,TRBJ2-7,TRBV7-2
TGTGCCAGCAGCACCTCCTCCGGGACAGGGGATGCGGCTTTCTTT,CASSTSSGTGDAAFF,TRBD1,15,.,TRBJ1-1,TRBV12-3/TRBV12-4
TGTGCTAGCAGCTTATCCGGCGGGAATAGCTCCTACGAGCAGTACTTC,CASSLSGGNSSYEQYF,.,16,many,TRBJ2-7,TRBV7-7
TGTGCCAGCAGTGGACAGGGGTTCAATCAGCCCCAGCATTTT,CASSGQGFNQPQHF,TRBD1,14,.,TRBJ1-5,TRBV6-1
TGTGCCAGCAGTTACCATATTGACAGGGATATTGAAGCTTTCTTT,CASSYHIDRDIEAFF,TRBD1,15,many,TRBJ1-1,TRBV12-3/TRBV12-4
TGCAGCGTGAGCGGAGAAACGGGGCCGGTCGAGACCCAGTACTTC,CSVSGETGPVETQYF,.,15,many,TRBJ2-5,TRBV29-1
TGTGCCAGTAGTATAGGTCAGCCCAACATTCAGTACTTC,CASSIGQPNIQYF,.,13,many,TRBJ2-4,TRBV19
TGTGCCACCAGTGATTTCTCGGCAGATACGCAGTATTTT,CATSDFSADTQYF,.,13,many,TRBJ2-3,TRBV24-1
TGTGCCAGCAGCCAAGTGGGTCCAGATACGCAGTATTTT,CASSQVGPDTQYF,.,13,many,TRBJ2-3,TRBV4-2
TGTGCCAGCAGTAAGGGCAGGACGAACTTTGGCTACACCTTC,CASSKGRTNFGYTF,.,14,.,TRBJ1-2,TRBV12-3/TRBV12-4
TGCGCCAGCAGCTCTTCTAGCGGGGGCACAGATACGCAGTATTTT,CASSSSSGGTDTQYF,TRBD2,15,many,TRBJ2-3,TRBV5-1
TGCAGCGTTGAAAGGTTGGGGGAGCAGTACTTC,CSVERLGEQYF,.,11,.,TRBJ2-7,TRBV29-1
TGTGCCAGCAGTTCTCCCGGGACAGGGATATACGAGCAGTACTTC,CASSSPGTGIYEQYF,TRBD1,15,once,TRBJ2-7,TRBV6-5
TGTGCCAGCAGGACACGGATCTATAGCAATCAGCCCCAGCATTTT,CASRTRIYSNQPQHF,.,15,.,TRBJ1-5,TRBV6-1
TGTGCCAGCAGCCAATTGAGGGTTACTGAAGCTTTCTTT,CASSQLRVTEAFF,.,13,.,TRBJ1-1,TRBV14
TGCAGTGCTGAGGACTCCTCCTACGAGCAGTACTTC,CSAEDSSYEQYF,.,12,.,TRBJ2-7,TRBV20-1
TGTGCCAGCAGCTCCAGTGTCACTATCTCGGACGAGCAGTACTTC,CASSSSVTISDEQYF,.,15,many,TRBJ2-7,TRBV5-4
TGTGCCAGCAGTGAAGGCCAGGTGTATGGCTACACCTTC,CASSEGQVYGYTF,.,13,once,TRBJ1-2,TRBV2
TGTGCCAGCACCAAGGGGGGTTGGAAGGCTGAAGCTTTCTTT,CASTKGGWKAEAFF,.,14,.,TRBJ1-1,TRBV6-1
TGTGCCAGCAGCCCCCAGGGGGAGAACTATGGCTACACCTTC,CASSPQGENYGYTF,TRBD1,14,.,TRBJ1-2,TRBV12-3/TRBV12-4
TGCAGTGCTCGGTTTGGTGGGAACACTGAAGCTTTCTTT,CSARFGGNTEAFF,.,13,many,TRBJ1-1,TRBV20-1
TGCGCCAGCAGCGACCTTAGCGGGAGTGACGGAGAGACCCAGTACTTC,CASSDLSGSDGETQYF,TRBD2,16,many,TRBJ2-5,TRBV5-1
TGTGCCAGCAGTCCATTTCCTGGCCTGTCTGGTGAGCAGTACTTC,CASSPFPGLSGEQYF,.,15,few,TRBJ2-7,TRBV6-1
TGCAGTGCTCGCCTAGTCGTAAGGGGCGAGACCCAGTACTTC,CSARLVVRGETQYF,.,14,once,TRBJ2-5,TRBV20-1
TGCAGTGCAAGGGGACAGGTAAACACTGAAGCTTTCTTT,CSARGQVNTEAFF,TRBD1,13,once,TRBJ1-1,TRBV20-1
TGTGCCAGCAGTCGGAAACAGTGGGGCTACACCTTC,CASSRKQWGYTF,.,12,.,TRBJ1-2,TRBV28
TGTGCCTGGAGCAGGGAAGAGACCCAGTACTTC,CAWSREETQYF,.,11,few,TRBJ2-5,TRBV30
TGCAGCGTTGATACGGGGGCAGTGGCTCCGGAGACCCAGTACTTC,CSVDTGAVAPETQYF,.,15,many,TRBJ2-5,TRBV29-1
TGTGCCAGCAGTTTCCGCAGCGGAGGTGGAGAGACCCAGTACTTC,CASSFRSGGGETQYF,.,15,many,TRBJ2-5,TRBV12-3/TRBV12-4
TGTGCCAGCAGTTCAACAGGGGGTAATGTGATCTACGAGCAGTACTTC,CASSSTGGNVIYEQYF,TRBD1,16,.,TRBJ2-7,TRBV27
TGTGCCAGCAGTGACGAGAGGATGGGGGAGCTGTTTTTT,CASSDERMGELFF,.,13,.,TRBJ2-2,TRBV6-1
TGTGCCTGGAGTTTTTCCCCCCACAGGGCAGTCGCTTCCTACGAGCAGTACTTC,CAWSFSPHRAVASYEQYF,.,18,.,TRBJ2-7,TRBV30
TGTGCCAGCAGTTTTACAGGGGACTACACCTTC,CASSFTGDYTF,TRBD1,11,.,TRBJ1-2,TRBV12-3/TRBV12-4
TGTGCCAGCAGTTCACGACTAGCGGGAGTTGACGAGCAGTACTTC,CASSSRLAGVDEQYF,TRBD2,15,many,TRBJ2-7,TRBV12-3/TRBV12-4
TGTGCCACCAATGGACAGGGGGACATTCAGTACTTC,CATNGQGDIQYF,TRBD1,12,many,TRBJ2-4,TRBV15
TGCGCCAGCAGCTTGACCGGGACCGTGGAGGGCCCCCAGCATTTT,CASSLTGTVEGPQHF,.,15,many,TRBJ1-5,TRBV5-1
TGTGCCAGCAGTTACGGTTCGGGGTCAACCGAAGCTTTCTTT,CASSYGSGSTEAFF,.,14,many,TRBJ1-1,TRBV6-2/TRBV6-3
TGTGCCAGCAGCCAAGAAAGTCATGGGGGCTATGGCTACACCTTC,CASSQESHGGYGYTF,.,15,many,TRBJ1-2,TRBV4-2